One sample yielded the 7 T cell receptor beta chains listed below, sequenced in a study of somatic mutations in cytotoxic T cells in rheumatoid arthritis. TCRdb keeps only in-frame clones here, not all; method: immunoSEQ multiplex PCR. The table records 9,000 to 13,000 clones, roughly 73% of them present only once. Sequencing was carried out using CD8+ T cells sorted from blood. These receptors originate from a man in his sixties in good health.

This clone was seen only a few times. DNA of the CDR3: TGTGCCAGCAGCTCCGACCGGGACAGGGACATGAACACTGAAGCTTTCTTT. It translates to CASSSDRDRDMNTEAFF. The genes are TRBV21-1 and TRBJ1-1; the table gives TRBD1 as D, unverified against the DNA. TRBV21-1 is given as a pseudogene. The CDR3 totals 17 residues.

This clone was recorded a few times. This chain joins TRBV4-2 and TRBJ2-7, with D unresolved. V gave up 0 bases and J gave up 0 bases, with 12 bases separating them. The CDR3 contains 16 residues. Germline V CDR1 and CDR2: LGHNA, YNFKEQ. The CDR3 spells CASSQDPNGYSYEQYF. CDR3 in DNA: TGTGCCAGCAGCCAAGATCCAAACGGGTACTCCTACGAGCAGTACTTC.

The chain recombines TRBV27 with TRBJ2-1; no clear D gene. Deletions cut 4 bases from V and 4 bases from J, with 8 bases between. CDR1 is MNHEY and CDR2 is SMNVEV in the germline V gene (reference sequence). CDR3 size: 13 residues. The CDR3 bases are TGTGCCAGCAGTTCGACACATTACAATGAGCAGTTCTTC. Its protein is CASSSTHYNEQFF.

The chain joins TRBV11-3 to TRBJ2-7, with 8 bases aligning to TRBD1. This CDR3 has 13 residues. Germline V gene lookup returns CDR1 SGHNT and CDR2 YENEEA. The V and J ends lost 3 bases and 12 bases, in that order; junction bases with no gene match: 10. CDR3 sequence (DNA): TGTGCCAGCAGCTTTGGGTCAGGGGGCGTTACGTACTTC. Translation: CASSFGSGGVTYF.

The chain couples TRBV19 to TRBJ2-1; 9 bases fit TRBD2. The CDR3 length is 15 residues. Germline CDR1 LNHDA, CDR2 SQIVND (reference sequence). V was clipped by 5 bases and J by 2 bases; unmatched bases: 4. CDR3 sequence reads: CASSPLAGAYNEQFF. CDR3 sequence (DNA): TGTGCCAGTAGTCCCTTAGCGGGGGCCTACAATGAGCAGTTCTTC.

The rearrangement links TRBV4-3 to TRBJ2-3, with no clear D. V gave up 0 bases and J gave up 2 bases, with 9 bases separating them. This CDR3 spans 15 amino acids. Germline assignment: CDR1 LGHNA and CDR2 YSLEER. The CDR3, as DNA: TGCGCCAGCAGCCAAGATGGGATAGCCACAGATACGCAGTATTTT. Its translation: CASSQDGIATDTQYF.

The chain is built from TRBV28 and TRBJ2-5; 8 bases map to TRBD1. The germline V gene has CDR1 MDHEN and CDR2 SYDVKM. This CDR3 is 17 amino acids long. Trimming took 5 bases from V and 2 from J; bases not matched to a gene: 13. DNA for the CDR3: TGTGCCAGCAGTCCCTCCGACGGGACAGGATATCAAGAGACCCAGTACTTC. As protein: CASSPSDGTGYQETQYF.